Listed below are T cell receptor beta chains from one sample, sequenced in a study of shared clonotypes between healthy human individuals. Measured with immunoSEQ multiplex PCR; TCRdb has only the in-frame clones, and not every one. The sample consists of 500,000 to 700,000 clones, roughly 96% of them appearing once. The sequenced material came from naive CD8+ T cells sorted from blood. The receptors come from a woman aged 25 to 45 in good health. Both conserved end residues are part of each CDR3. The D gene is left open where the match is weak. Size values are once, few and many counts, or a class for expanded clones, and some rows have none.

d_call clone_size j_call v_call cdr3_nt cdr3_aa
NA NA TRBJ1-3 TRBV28 TGTGCCAGCAGTCCCTTCGGGGGAGAGTCTGGAAACACCATATATTTT CASSPFGGESGNTIYF
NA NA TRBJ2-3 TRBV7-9 TGTGCCAGCAGCTTAAGGACAGATACGCAGTATTTT CASSLRTDTQYF
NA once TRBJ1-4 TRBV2 TGTGCCAGCATTTGGAGGTTAGATGAAAAACTGTTTTTT CASIWRLDEKLFF
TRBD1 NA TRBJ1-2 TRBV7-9 TGTGCCAGCAGACCGACAGGGGGCTTCGGCTACACCTTC CASRPTGGFGYTF
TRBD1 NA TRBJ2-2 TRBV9 TGTGCCAGCAGCGTACCAACAGGGGGCGGTCGAACCGGGGAGCTGTTTTTT CASSVPTGGGRTGELFF
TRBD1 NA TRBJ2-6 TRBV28 TGTGCCAGCAGTTTATTTGTCGCAGGGGGCCCTCCTGGGGCCAACGTCCTGACTTTC CASSLFVAGGPPGANVLTF
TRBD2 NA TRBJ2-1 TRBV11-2 TGTGCCAGCAGCCCCTCGCGGGGGAGCTCCTACAATGAGCAGTTCTTC CASSPSRGSSYNEQFF
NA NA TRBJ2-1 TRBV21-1 TGTGCCAGGGCCAGGCTCCTGAGCTCCTACAATGAGCAGTTCTTC CARARLLSSYNEQFF
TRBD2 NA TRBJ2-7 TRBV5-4 TGTGCCAGCAGTTCTCCGACTAGCGGGAGGACCTACGAGCAGTACTTC CASSSPTSGRTYEQYF
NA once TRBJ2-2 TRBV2 TGTGCCAGCAGTGGACAGGCCACGAACACCGGGGAGCTGTTTTTT CASSGQATNTGELFF
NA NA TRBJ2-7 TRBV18 TGTGCCAGCTCACCCGGGACTTCGAACGAGCAGTACTTC CASSPGTSNEQYF
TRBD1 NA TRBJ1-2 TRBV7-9 TGTGCCAGCAGCTCATCAGGGGGCAGTGGCTACACCTTC CASSSSGGSGYTF
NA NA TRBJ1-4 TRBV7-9 TGTGCCAGCAGCCGGGGCCCTCCACTGTTTTTT CASSRGPPLFF
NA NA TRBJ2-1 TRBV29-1 TGCAGCGCCCGAGGGAGGACACTCCGAAAAGAGAGCTCCTACAATGAGCAGTTCTTC CSARGRTLRKESSYNEQFF
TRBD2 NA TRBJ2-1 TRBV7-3 TGTGCCAGCAGCTTAGTAGCGGGAGTATATGCGAATGAGCAGTTCTTC CASSLVAGVYANEQFF
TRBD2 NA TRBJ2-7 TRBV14 TGTGCCAGCAGCCAAGTCAGCGGGAGGGCCGGATCCTACGAGCAGTACTTC CASSQVSGRAGSYEQYF
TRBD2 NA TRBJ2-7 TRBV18 TGTGCCAGCTCACCCGAGCGGGAGGGCTCCTACGAGCAGTACTTC CASSPEREGSYEQYF